This TCR beta chain was retrieved from a study of tumor-infiltrating lymphocytes in primary liver carcinoma. Background on the study: Productive TCRbeta reads per sample were roughly 3.5 to 7.5 million, not differing by tissue. Findings and limits, study-wide: Whereas tumor region pairs overlapped more, tumor-adjacent and tumor-blood pairs overlapped less.

V lost 3 bases and J lost 3, with 14 bases in between. This CDR3 is 15 amino acids long. CDR1 and CDR2 (germline): ENHRY, SYGVKD. A primer matching the constant region was used to make TCR beta cDNA from 500 to 650 ng of total RNA. A slightly modified ARM-PCR protocol with three nested multiplex PCR rounds produced these TCR beta libraries. Rounds one and two of PCR, each of roughly 10 cycles, were primed with TRBV1-TRBV30 forward primers and a C-beta reverse primer. Using its own MiXCR run on the multiplex PCR reads, TCRdb lists one record per CDR3 protein. There are 85,000 to 100,000 distinct CDR3 sequences in the sample; just under 70% occur only once, and 27% lies in the top ten. Joint extraction of RNA and DNA used roughly 18-34 mg of bulk tissue that was unsorted. This clonotype was observed at least ten times. Its antigen is currently unknown.

Specimen: tumor-adjacent normal liver tissue. The J gene is TRBJ1-2, the V gene TRBV10-3; D is perhaps TRBD1 (5 bases). The sequence was obtained from a middle-aged man with primary liver carcinoma and hepatitis B virus infection. The CDR3 loop is CAISDQSGTYYGYTF. DNA of the CDR3: TGTGCCATCAGTGACCAGTCTGGGACTTACTATGGCTACACCTTC.